The clone carrying this T cell receptor beta chain appeared many times. This record belongs to a study of read filtering for tumor transcriptome and immune sequencing. About the study: Revised staging placed eight or nine patients in R-ISS I, roughly 17 in II, 6 or 7 in III. TCR-mapped reads were about 4.05 to 11 million with IR-seq versus roughly 75 to 1,400 with RNA-seq.

CDR1 is MNHNS, CDR2 SASEGT, per germline. Between the trimmed V and J ends, which lost 1 base and 6 bases, there was a span of 6 bases. The CDR3 spans 12 residues. Molecular barcoded adaptors covering alpha/delta and beta/gamma chains were used on 400 to 450 ng RNA. TCRdb re-called the reads with MiXCR, one entry per CDR3 protein. The table has over 50,000 distinct CDR3 sequences, approximately 19% seen once; the top ten hold more than 13%. The chain combines TRBV6-1 with TRBJ1-2; D is uncertain. The sample comprised a population of CD138-negative cells sorted from bone marrow. This receptor was identified in a donor aged 40 or older with multiple myeloma. CDR3 in DNA: TGTGCCAGCAGTGAAGTTGGCGATGGCTACACCTTC. This translates into CASSEVGDGYTF.